This is a list of T cell receptor beta chains from one sample in a study of cytomegalovirus exposure and HLA in healthy donors. Some clones are missing from TCRdb's copy, which holds only in-frame ones; the method was immunoSEQ multiplex PCR. This sample has 150,000 or so clones; 70% to 85% occur once, and the top ten carry approximately 1.5%. The specimen sequenced was PBMCs. The receptors were gathered from a man between 25 and 39 years old in good health and CMV-seropositive. CDR3s include the opening cysteine and the closing phenylalanine or tryptophan. The D gene is left open where the match is weak.

V gene	D gene	CDR3 length	J gene	CDR3 DNA	CDR3 protein
TRBV5-6	-	16	TRBJ2-1	TGTGCCAGCAGCTTGGTGGGGGCGGGGGCCTACAATGAGCAGTTCTTC	CASSLVGAGAYNEQFF
TRBV28	-	11	TRBJ1-1	TGTGCCACATTGGGGAGCGTTGAGGCTTTCTTT	CATLGSVEAFF
TRBV30	-	14	TRBJ1-2	TGTGCCTCAAAAAACGAGAGGACTAACTATGGCTACACCTTC	CASKNERTNYGYTF
TRBV7-3	TRBD2	13	TRBJ2-1	TGTGCCAGCAGCTTTGGGACTAGTAGTGAGCAGTTCTTC	CASSFGTSSEQFF
TRBV10-2	TRBD2	16	TRBJ2-1	TGCGCCAGCAGTGCTGAACTAGCGGGGGGGCGGAATGAGCAGTTCTTC	CASSAELAGGRNEQFF
TRBV7-7	-	11	TRBJ2-7	TGTGCTAGCGAGGGATCCTACGAGCAGTACTTC	CASEGSYEQYF
TRBV7-3	TRBD2	16	TRBJ2-3	TGTGCCAGCAGCTTAAATGCGGGAGGGCCGACAGATACGCAGTATTTT	CASSLNAGGPTDTQYF
TRBV5-1	TRBD1	16	TRBJ2-7	TGCGCCAGCAGCTTGGCCACAGGGGCGGGTATCTCCGAGCAGTACTTC	CASSLATGAGISEQYF
TRBV6-5	-	16	TRBJ1-2	TGTGCCAGCAGTTACTCGATGGAGGGAGGGACGAAGGGCTACACCTTC	CASSYSMEGGTKGYTF
TRBV25-1	-	17	TRBJ1-2	TGTGCCAGCAGTGAAGGGCGTGGGTGGGGGGTCGAGAGCGGCTACACCTTC	CASSEGRGWGVESGYTF
TRBV7-9	-	14	TRBJ1-2	TGTGCCAGCAGGTTAGGCGGTACGGACTATGGCTACACCTTC	CASRLGGTDYGYTF
TRBV23-1	-	10	TRBJ1-4	TGCGCCAGGGGGCGGGAGGAACTGTTTTTT	CARGREELFF